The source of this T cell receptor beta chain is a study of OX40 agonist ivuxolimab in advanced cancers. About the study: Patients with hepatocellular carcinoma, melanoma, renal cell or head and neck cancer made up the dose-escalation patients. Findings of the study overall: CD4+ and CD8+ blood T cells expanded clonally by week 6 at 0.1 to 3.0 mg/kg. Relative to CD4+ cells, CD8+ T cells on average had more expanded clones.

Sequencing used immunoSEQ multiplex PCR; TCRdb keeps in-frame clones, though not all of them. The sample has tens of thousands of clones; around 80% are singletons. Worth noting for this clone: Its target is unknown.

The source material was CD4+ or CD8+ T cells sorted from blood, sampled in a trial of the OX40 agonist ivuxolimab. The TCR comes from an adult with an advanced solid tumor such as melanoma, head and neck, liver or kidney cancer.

CDR3 sequence: CASSMNRASTDTQYF. CDR3 sequence (DNA): TGTGCCAGTAGTATGAACAGGGCTAGCACAGATACGCAGTATTTT. The chain recombines TRBV19 with TRBJ2-3; maybe TRBD1 (6 bases). The CDR3 totals 15 residues. CDR1 and CDR2 (germline): LNHDA, SQIVND (reference sequence). Trimming cost V 3 bases and J 0 bases, with 10 bases left between them. Complete variable domain (other parts from reference TRBV19 and TRBJ2-3): DGGITQSPKYLFRKEGQNVTLSCEQNLNHDAMYWYRQDPGQGLRLIYYSQIVNDFQKGDIAEGYSVSREKKESFPLTVTSAQKNPTAFYLCASSMNRASTDTQYFGPGTRLTVL.